This T cell receptor beta chain was recorded in a study of T cell repertoires in cytomegalovirus infection. Study summary: Public TCR beta signatures indicated both CMV infection and matching HLA type. The study's findings and limits: Across the ex vivo response, the dominant clonotypes were HLA-C-restricted CMV-specific TCR beta clonotypes. Cumulative public TCR beta family frequency identified CMV carriers with the relevant HLA.

TCRdb re-analysed the reads in MiXCR, keeping a single row per CDR3 protein. The sample lists about 360,000 distinct CDR3 sequences; 15% to 20% were seen once. This clonotype has ten or more counts. Its target is unknown. The CDR3 totals 15 residues. V dropped 1 base and J dropped 9; count of bases not matched to a gene: 8. CDR1 and CDR2 (germline): SGHTA, FQGNSA. The sample comprised PBMCs. The chain links TRBV7-2 to TRBJ1-2; 10 bases line up with TRBD1. The TCR was taken from a human donor in good health (CMV status not recorded). Some clones in this sample may be carry-over from other donors' samples. The CDR3 loop reads CASSLGAPGQGSYTF. The CDR3 DNA sequence: TGTGCCAGCAGCTTAGGAGCACCGGGACAGGGGAGCTACACCTTC.